This T cell receptor (beta chain) emerged from a study of cytomegalovirus exposure and HLA in healthy donors. This CDR3 is built from 13 residues. V lost 6 bases to trimming and J lost 7 bases, with 15 bases between them. Germline lookup yields CDR1 MNHEY and CDR2 SVGAGI. Amplification used 60 Vbeta primers and 13 Jbeta primers. TCRdb keeps only in-frame clones here, not all; method: immunoSEQ multiplex PCR. The table shows approximately 150,000 clones, with around 80% occurring only once. This clone was seen a handful of times. Source material: PBMCs. This chain connects TRBV6-5 to TRBJ2-5, with D unresolved. This sequence originates from a man aged 35 to 55 in good health and CMV-seronegative. The CDR3 is CASRALLAGTQYF. In nucleotides, the CDR3 is TGTGCCAGCAGGGCCCTACTTGCAGGGACCCAGTACTTC.